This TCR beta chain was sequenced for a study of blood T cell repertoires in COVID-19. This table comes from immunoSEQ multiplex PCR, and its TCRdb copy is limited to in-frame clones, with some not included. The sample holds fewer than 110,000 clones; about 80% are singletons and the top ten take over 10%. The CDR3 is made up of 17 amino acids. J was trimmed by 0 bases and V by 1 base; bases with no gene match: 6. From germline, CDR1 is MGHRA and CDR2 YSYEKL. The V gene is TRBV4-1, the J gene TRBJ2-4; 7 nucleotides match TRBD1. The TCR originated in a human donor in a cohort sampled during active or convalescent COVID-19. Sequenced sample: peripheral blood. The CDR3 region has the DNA TGCGCCAGCAGCCAAGGCCGGCAGGGGGAAGCCAAAAACATTCAGTACTTC. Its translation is CASSQGRQGEAKNIQYF.